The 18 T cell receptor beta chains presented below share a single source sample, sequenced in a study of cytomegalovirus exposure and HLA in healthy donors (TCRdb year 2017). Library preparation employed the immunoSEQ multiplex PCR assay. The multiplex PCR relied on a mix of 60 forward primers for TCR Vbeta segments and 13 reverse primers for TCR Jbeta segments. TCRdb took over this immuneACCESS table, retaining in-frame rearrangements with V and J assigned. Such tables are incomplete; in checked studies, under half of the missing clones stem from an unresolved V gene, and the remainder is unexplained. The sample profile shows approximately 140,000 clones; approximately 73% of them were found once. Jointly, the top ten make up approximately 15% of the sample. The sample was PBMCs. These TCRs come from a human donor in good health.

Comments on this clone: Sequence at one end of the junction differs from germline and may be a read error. The CDR3 here is CSSSLVSGERNQPQHF. In nucleotides, the CDR3 is TGTTCCAGCAGCTTAGTTTCCGGGGAACGCAATCAGCCCCAGCATTTT. The rearrangement links TRBV7-9 to TRBJ1-5; D is uncertain. The CDR3 covers 16 residues. Germline CDR1 SEHNR, CDR2 FQNEAQ (reference sequence).

In DNA form, the CDR3 reads TGCGCCAGCAGCCAAGAAAGGGGCGGGAGGATGGGCGGGGAGCTGTTTTTT. Protein: CASSQERGGRMGGELFF. J is TRBJ2-2 and V is TRBV4-1; the match to TRBD2 covers 8 bases. CDR3 length equals 17 residues. J gave up 7 bases and V 0 bases, and 10 bases lay outside the gene matches. Per the germline V gene, CDR1 is MGHRA and CDR2 is YSYEKL.

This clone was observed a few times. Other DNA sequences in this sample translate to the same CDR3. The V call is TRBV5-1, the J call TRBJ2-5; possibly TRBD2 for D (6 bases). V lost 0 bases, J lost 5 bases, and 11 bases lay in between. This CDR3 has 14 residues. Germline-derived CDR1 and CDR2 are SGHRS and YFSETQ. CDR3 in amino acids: CASSLGGIGETQYF. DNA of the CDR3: TGCGCCAGCAGCTTGGGCGGGATCGGTGAGACCCAGTACTTC.

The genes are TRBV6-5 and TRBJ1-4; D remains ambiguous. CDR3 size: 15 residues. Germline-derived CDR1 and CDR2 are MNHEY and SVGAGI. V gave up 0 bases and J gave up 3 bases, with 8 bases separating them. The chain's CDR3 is CASSYSNQANEKLFF. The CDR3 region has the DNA TGTGCCAGCAGTTACTCGAACCAGGCTAATGAAAAACTGTTTTTT.

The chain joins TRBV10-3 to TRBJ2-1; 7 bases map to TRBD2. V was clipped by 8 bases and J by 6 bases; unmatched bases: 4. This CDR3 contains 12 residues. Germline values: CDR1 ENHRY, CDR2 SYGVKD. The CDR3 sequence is CAILGRANEQFF. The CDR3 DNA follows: TGTGCCATCCTGGGGAGGGCCAATGAGCAGTTCTTC.

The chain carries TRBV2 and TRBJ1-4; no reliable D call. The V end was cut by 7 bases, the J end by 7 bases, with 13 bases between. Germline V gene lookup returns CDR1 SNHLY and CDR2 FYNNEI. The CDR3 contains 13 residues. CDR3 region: CASNPSRGEKLFF. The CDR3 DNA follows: TGTGCCAGCAACCCCTCGAGAGGTGAAAAACTGTTTTTT.

The CDR3 DNA follows: TGCAGCGTTGGGGTCCCGGGGGACCCCTACGAGCAGTACTTC. This gives the protein CSVGVPGDPYEQYF. The J gene is TRBJ2-7, the V gene TRBV29-1; maybe TRBD2 (6 bases). The germline V and J ends were trimmed by 4 bases and 2 bases, with 15 bases remaining between them. Germline CDR1 and CDR2: SQVTM and ANQGSEA. The CDR3 consists of 14 residues.

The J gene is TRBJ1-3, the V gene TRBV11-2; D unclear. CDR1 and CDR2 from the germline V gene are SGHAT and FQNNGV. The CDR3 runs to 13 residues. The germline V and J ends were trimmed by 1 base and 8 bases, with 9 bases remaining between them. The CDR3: CASSLVSRYTIYF. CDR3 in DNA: TGTGCCAGCAGCTTAGTCTCTAGATACACCATATATTTT.

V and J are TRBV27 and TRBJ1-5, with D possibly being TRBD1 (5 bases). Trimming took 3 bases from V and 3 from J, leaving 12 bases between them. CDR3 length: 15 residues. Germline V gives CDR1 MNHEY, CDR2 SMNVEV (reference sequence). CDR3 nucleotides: TGTGCCAGCAGTTTGACGGCAGGGTTCAATCAGCCCCAGCATTTT. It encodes CASSLTAGFNQPQHF.

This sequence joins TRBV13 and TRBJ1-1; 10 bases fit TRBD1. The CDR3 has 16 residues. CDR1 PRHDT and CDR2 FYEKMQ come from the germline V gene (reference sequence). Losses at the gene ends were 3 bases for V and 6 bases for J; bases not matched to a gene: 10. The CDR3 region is CASSLPGQGWDAEAFF. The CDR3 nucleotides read TGTGCCAGCAGCTTGCCGGGACAGGGGTGGGACGCTGAAGCTTTCTTT.

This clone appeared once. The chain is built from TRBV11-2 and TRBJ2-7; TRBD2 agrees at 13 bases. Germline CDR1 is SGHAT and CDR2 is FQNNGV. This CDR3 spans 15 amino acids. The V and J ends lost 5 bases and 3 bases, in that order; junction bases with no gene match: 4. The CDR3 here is CASSPGLAGVYEQYF. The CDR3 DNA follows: TGTGCCAGCAGCCCAGGACTAGCGGGGGTCTACGAGCAGTACTTC.

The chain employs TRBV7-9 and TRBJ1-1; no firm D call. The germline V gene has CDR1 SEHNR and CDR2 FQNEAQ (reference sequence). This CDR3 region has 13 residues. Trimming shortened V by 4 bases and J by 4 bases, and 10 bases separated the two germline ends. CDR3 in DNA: TGTGCCAGCAGCTATCACCCAGGCACTGAAGCTTTCTTT. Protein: CASSYHPGTEAFF.

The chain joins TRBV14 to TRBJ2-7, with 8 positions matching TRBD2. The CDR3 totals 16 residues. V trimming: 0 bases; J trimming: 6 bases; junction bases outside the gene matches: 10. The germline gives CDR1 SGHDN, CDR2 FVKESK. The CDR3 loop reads CASSQDVGSGTGEQYF. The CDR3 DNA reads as TGTGCCAGCAGCCAAGATGTTGGTAGCGGGACGGGCGAGCAGTACTTC.

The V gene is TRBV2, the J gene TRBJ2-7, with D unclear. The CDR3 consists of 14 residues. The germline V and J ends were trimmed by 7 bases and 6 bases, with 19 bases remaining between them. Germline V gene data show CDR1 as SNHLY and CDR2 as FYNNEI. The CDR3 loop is CASITAQAGREQYF. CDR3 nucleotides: TGTGCCAGCATCACGGCCCAGGCTGGGCGCGAGCAGTACTTC.

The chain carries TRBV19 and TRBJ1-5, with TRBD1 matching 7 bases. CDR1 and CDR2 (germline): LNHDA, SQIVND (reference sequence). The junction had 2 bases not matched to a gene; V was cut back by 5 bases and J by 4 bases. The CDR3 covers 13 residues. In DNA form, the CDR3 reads TGTGCCAGTAGTCGACAGGGTAATCAGCCCCAGCATTTT. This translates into CASSRQGNQPQHF.

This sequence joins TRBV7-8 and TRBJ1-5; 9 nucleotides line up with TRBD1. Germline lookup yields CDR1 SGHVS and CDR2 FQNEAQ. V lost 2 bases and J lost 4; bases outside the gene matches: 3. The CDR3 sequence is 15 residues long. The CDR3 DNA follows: TGTGCCAGCAGCTTACGACAGGGGGGGAATCAGCCCCAGCATTTT. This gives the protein CASSLRQGGNQPQHF.

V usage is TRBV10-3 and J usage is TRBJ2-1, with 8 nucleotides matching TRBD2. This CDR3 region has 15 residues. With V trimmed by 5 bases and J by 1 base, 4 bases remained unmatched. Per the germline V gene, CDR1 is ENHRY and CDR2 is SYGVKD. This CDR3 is CAISTSGLSYNEQFF. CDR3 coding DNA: TGTGCCATCAGTACTAGCGGCCTATCCTACAATGAGCAGTTCTTC.

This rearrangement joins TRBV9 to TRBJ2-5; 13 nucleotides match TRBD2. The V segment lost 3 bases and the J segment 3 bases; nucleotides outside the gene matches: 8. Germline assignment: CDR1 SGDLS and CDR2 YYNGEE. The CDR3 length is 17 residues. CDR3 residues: CASSDGRGTSGEETQYF. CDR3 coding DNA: TGTGCCAGCAGCGATGGACGGGGGACTAGCGGGGAAGAGACCCAGTACTTC.